Sequencing of this TCR beta chain was carried out in a study of blood T cell repertoires in COVID-19. Overall study: Some COVID-19 samples were acute and others convalescent; all came from the United States, Italy and Spain. PBMCs, B-cell-depleted T cells, or T cells provided the cDNA or gDNA that made up the material.

From germline, CDR1 is KGHSH and CDR2 LQKENI. The CDR3 spans 15 residues. The V segment lost 5 bases and the J segment 3 bases; nucleotides outside the gene matches: 5. Participants' own reports of clinical history determined their cohort assignment. In the study's own analysis: Amplification of reference gene primers provided the estimated nucleated cell counts. Only in-frame clones appear in the TCRdb table, and some are missing; sequencing was by immunoSEQ multiplex PCR. The V and J calls and clone size come from that table; D and trimming were worked out from the DNA. In the table there are about 400,000 clones, 70% to 90% of which are singletons.

The sequence was obtained from a woman aged 18-29 years with acute COVID-19. The sequenced sample was PBMCs or T cells enriched from blood (not recorded which). The genes are TRBV18 and TRBJ2-2, with TRBD1 matching over 8 bases. CDR3 protein: CASSSYRGDTGELFF. Written as DNA, the CDR3 is TGTGCCAGCTCATCCTACAGGGGGGACACCGGGGAGCTGTTTTTT. Full variable domain (rest looked up from reference TRBV18 and TRBJ2-2): NAGVMQNPRHLVRRRGQEARLRCSPMKGHSHVYWYRQLPEEGLKFMVYLQKENIIDESGMPKERFSAEFPKEGPSILRIQQVVRGDSAAYFCASSSYRGDTGELFFGEGSRLTVL.